Following are 8 T cell receptor beta chains from one sample sequenced in a study of blood T cell repertoires in COVID-19. Libraries were prepared by immunoSEQ multiplex PCR; TCRdb keeps only in-frame clonotypes and omits some of them. In the table there are about 220,000 clones, about four fifths of which are singletons. The sequenced sample was PBMCs or T cells enriched from blood (not recorded which). These TCRs come from a middle-aged woman with acute COVID-19.

The rearrangement joins TRBV5-1 to TRBJ2-1; perhaps TRBD1 as D (6 bases). The V gene's germline CDR1 is SGHRS and CDR2 YFSETQ. This CDR3 is built from 15 residues. Trimming shortened V by 9 bases and J by 0 bases, and 16 bases separated the two germline ends. The CDR3 protein is CATSPTGYSYNEQFF. The CDR3 DNA reads TGCGCCACCTCCCCGACAGGATACTCCTACAATGAGCAGTTCTTC.

The V gene is TRBV28, the J gene TRBJ1-2, with a weak D call TRBD1 (5 bases). Deletions cut 1 base from V and 8 bases from J, with 14 bases between. From germline, CDR1 is MDHEN and CDR2 SYDVKM. The CDR3 spans 14 residues. The CDR3: CASSLYRRGSGYTF. The CDR3 coding sequence is TGTGCCAGCAGTTTATATCGGCGGGGGAGCGGCTACACCTTC.

The chain is built from TRBV9 and TRBJ2-1; D unclear. Germline loops: CDR1 SGDLS, CDR2 YYNGEE. Trimming stripped 1 base from V and 0 bases from J, with 8 bases between. The CDR3 runs to 15 residues. CDR3: CASSVSAISYNEQFF. The CDR3 nucleotides read TGTGCCAGCAGCGTAAGCGCGATCTCCTACAATGAGCAGTTCTTC.

V and J are TRBV20-1 and TRBJ2-5; D possibly corresponds to TRBD1 (5 bases). The CDR3 is made up of 11 amino acids. Germline CDR1 reads DFQATT; CDR2 reads SNEGSKA (reference sequence). The V end lost 1 base, the J end lost 5 bases, and 5 bases lay between the germline ends. In DNA, the CDR3 is TGCAGTGCTAGAGCAGGGGAGACCCAGTACTTC. Protein: CSARAGETQYF.

The chain is built from TRBV7-3 and TRBJ2-6; 8 bases match TRBD1. The CDR3 runs 17 residues. V shed 1 base, J shed 4 bases, and the junction held 6 bases outside the gene matches. Looked up from germline, CDR1 is SGHTA and CDR2 is FQGTGA. CDR3 loop: CASSLMPGGLGANVLTF. CDR3 in DNA: TGTGCCAGCAGCTTAATGCCAGGGGGCTTGGGGGCCAACGTCCTGACTTTC.

This rearrangement joins TRBV7-2 to TRBJ2-1; TRBD2 matches at 12 bases. Germline V gives CDR1 SGHTA, CDR2 FQGNSA. J was trimmed by 4 bases and V by 1 base; bases with no gene match: 8. CDR3 length: 18 amino acids. This chain's CDR3 is CASSLEVTSGGRYNEQFF. The CDR3 nucleotides are TGTGCCAGCAGCTTAGAAGTGACTAGCGGGGGCCGTTACAATGAGCAGTTCTTC.

The genes are TRBV18 and TRBJ2-5; 12 nucleotides match TRBD1. This CDR3 spans 18 amino acids. CDR1 and CDR2 (germline): KGHSH, LQKENI. The V and J ends lost 3 bases and 2 bases, in that order; junction bases with no gene match: 10. CDR3 amino acids: CASSPAFGTGGRQETQYF. CDR3 nucleotide sequence: TGTGCCAGCTCACCCGCATTTGGGACAGGGGGCCGGCAAGAGACCCAGTACTTC.

The CDR3 is CASRGRDTGELFF. DNA of the CDR3: TGTGCCAGCAGGGGGAGGGACACCGGGGAGCTGTTTTTT. V is TRBV27 and J is TRBJ2-2; TRBD2 matches 7 bases. J was trimmed by 3 bases and V by 6 bases; bases with no gene match: 1. The CDR3 sequence is 13 residues long. The V gene's germline CDR1 is MNHEY and CDR2 SMNVEV (reference sequence).